Below, one T cell receptor (beta chain) is given with its context. Per the authors' pipeline: By means of reference gene primer amplification, nucleated cell counts were estimated. Using immunoSEQ multiplex PCR, the repertoire was profiled, and TCRdb retains in-frame clones only, with some absent. The D gene and trimming were derived from the DNA, and the V and J assignments and clone size from that table. In the table there are about 110,000 clones, about three quarters of which are singletons. These data come from a study of blood T cell repertoires in COVID-19. Study-level information: Samples of COVID-19 (acute and convalescent) were obtained from the United States, Italy and Spain. The analysed material was cDNA or gDNA that came from T cells, B-cell-depleted T cells, or PBMCs.

Trimming left V 5 bases short and J 5 bases short, with 10 bases between. Germline V gene lookup returns CDR1 KGHSH and CDR2 LQKENI. The CDR3 runs to 13 residues. The chain is built from TRBV18 and TRBJ1-3; TRBD1 might be the D (5 bases). Sequenced input: peripheral blood. The source of this sequence is a human donor in a cohort sampled during active or convalescent COVID-19. The CDR3, as DNA: TGTGCCAGCTCAGACGACAGCCGAAACACCATATATTTT. Translated: CASSDDSRNTIYF.